A single sample is the source of the 28 T cell receptor beta chains below, sequenced in a study of response to subunit inactivated influenza vaccine. TCRdb reprocessed the RT-PCR reads via MiXCR and lists one record per CDR3 protein. The sample contains about 570,000 distinct CDR3 sequences, over 9% of which appear only once. The same data also went into a second study, on T cells expressing NK-cell markers. Turning to that study: UMIs accompanied the 5'RACE template switching by which TCR beta cDNA was made.

The material sequenced was PBMCs from blood, taken on the day of vaccination. These receptors all come from a man aged 45-65 years who received an inactivated influenza vaccine.

This clonotype was recorded only once. V usage is TRBV6-2 or TRBV6-3 and J usage is TRBJ2-2; 10 bases line up with TRBD1. Trimming took 0 bases from V and 3 from J; bases not matched to a gene: 1. The CDR3 covers 16 residues. Germline CDR1 MNHEY, CDR2 SVGEGT. CDR3 in DNA: TGTGCCAGCAGTTACTCGGACAGGGGGGACACCGGGGAGCTGTTTTTT. Translation gives CASSYSDRGDTGELFF.

This chain connects TRBV12-3 or TRBV12-4 to TRBJ2-3; D uncertain. The CDR3 extends over 17 amino acids. V gave up 3 bases and J gave up 6 bases, with 22 bases separating them. The DNA for the CDR3 is TGTGCCAGCAGTTTCGGCCCGCCAGGTGGACCCGGGGATACGCAGTATTTT. Residues: CASSFGPPGGPGDTQYF.

This clonotype has a handful of counts. The chain couples TRBV20-1 to TRBJ1-2; D ambiguous. The CDR3 runs 13 residues. Trimming took off 2 bases at V and 0 bases at J, with 7 bases between the two ends. Germline lookup yields CDR1 DFQATT and CDR2 SNEGSKA (reference sequence). The CDR3 DNA is TGCAGTGCTAGACCCGGGGCTAACTATGGCTACACCTTC. Translated, it gives CSARPGANYGYTF.

This clonotype was detected many times. This may come from a read error, since a much larger clone is one base off. The genes are TRBV6-2 or TRBV6-3 and TRBJ2-7; D gene unclear. The germline V gene has CDR1 MNHEY and CDR2 SVGEGT. The CDR3 consists of 11 residues. The ends were cut back, 6 bases at V and 2 bases at J, with 5 bases in the middle. The DNA for the CDR3 is TGTGCCAGCAGCCAGACCTACGAGCAGTACTTC. It codes for CASSQTYEQYF.

This clonotype has a handful of counts. The chain couples TRBV20-1 to TRBJ2-7; the D gene could be TRBD1 or TRBD2 (5 bases each). Trimming pared 3 bases from V and 4 bases from J, leaving 10 bases between. The germline V gene has CDR1 DFQATT and CDR2 SNEGSKA (reference sequence). This CDR3 comprises 12 residues. DNA of the CDR3: TGCAGTGCTAGGGGGACGGATTACGAGCAGTACTTC. Amino acids: CSARGTDYEQYF.

The CDR3 is CASGLATGNVDFDIQPQHF. Here the CDR3 DNA reads TGTGCTAGTGGTTTGGCGACAGGGAATGTAGACTTTGATATTCAGCCCCAGCATTTT. The rearrangement joins TRBV12-5 to TRBJ1-5; TRBD1 agrees at 7 bases. CDR1 is LGHNT, CDR2 FRNRAP, per germline. The CDR3 is made up of 19 amino acids. The V gene end was trimmed by 1 base and the J gene end by 6 bases; junction bases not matched to a gene: 18.

This clonotype was observed a few times. V usage is TRBV20-1 and J usage is TRBJ2-5; possible D gene TRBD2, 5 bases. The germline V gene encodes CDR1 DFQATT and CDR2 SNEGSKA (reference sequence). This CDR3 is 13 amino acids long. V was pared by 3 bases and J by 1 base, with 9 bases between. The CDR3 DNA follows: TGCAGTGCTAGCCTAGCCGCCCAAGAGACCCAGTACTTC. Amino acid sequence: CSASLAAQETQYF.

This clonotype was observed once. The V call is TRBV5-1, the J call TRBJ2-2; D not certain. Germline V lookup: CDR1 SGHRS, CDR2 YFSETQ. The CDR3 extends over 15 amino acids. Trimming removed 1 base from V and 5 bases from J, with 12 bases in between. CDR3 sequence: CASSLNGIRTGELFF. CDR3 nucleotide sequence: TGCGCCAGCAGCTTGAATGGGATCCGGACCGGGGAGCTGTTTTTT.

The rearrangement joins TRBV25-1 to TRBJ2-2, with TRBD1 matching 8 bases. The CDR3 length is 15 residues. CDR1 is MGHDK, CDR2 SYGVNS, per germline. Trimming took 6 bases from V and 8 from J; bases not matched to a gene: 11. The CDR3 sequence is CASRSGTGLFGELFF. CDR3 coding DNA: TGTGCCAGCAGGTCCGGGACAGGTCTCTTTGGGGAGCTGTTTTTT.

The rearrangement links TRBV20-1 to TRBJ1-5; D is uncertain. Trimming took off 6 bases at V and 3 bases at J, with 15 bases between the two ends. This CDR3 region has 14 residues. CDR1 and CDR2 (germline): DFQATT, SNEGSKA (reference sequence). This CDR3 is CSAFETEPNQPQHF. DNA of the CDR3: TGCAGTGCGTTTGAAACGGAGCCCAATCAGCCCCAGCATTTT.

The V gene is TRBV24-1, the J gene TRBJ2-2; either TRBD1 or TRBD2 may supply D (5 bases each). The CDR3 totals 15 residues. Trimming removed 4 bases from V and 4 bases from J, with 12 bases in between. Germline CDR1 and CDR2: KGHDR and SFDVKD. The CDR3 loop is CATSDPGRGTGELFF. The DNA for the CDR3 is TGTGCCACCAGTGACCCGGGACGGGGCACCGGGGAGCTGTTTTTT.

The table lists this clonotype with a few counts. The CDR3 is CASSPSTGVTYEQYF. The CDR3 DNA reads TGTGCCAGCAGCCCCTCGACAGGGGTTACCTACGAGCAGTACTTC. The chain has TRBV7-6 and TRBJ2-7; 8 positions match TRBD1. The CDR3 is 15 residues long. The germline V gene has CDR1 SGHVS and CDR2 FNYEAQ. V lost 5 bases and J lost 2; bases outside the gene matches: 8.

This clonotype was counted between two and nine times. The chain links TRBV10-3 to TRBJ2-3; D may be TRBD2 (6 bases). Trimming took off 3 bases at V and 0 bases at J, with 13 bases between the two ends. Germline CDR1 and CDR2: ENHRY and SYGVKD. The CDR3 extends over 16 amino acids. CDR3 sequence (DNA): TGTGCCATCAGTGACCCTCGTAGCGGAAGCACAGATACGCAGTATTTT. Residues: CAISDPRSGSTDTQYF.

This clonotype was counted at least ten times. This rearrangement joins TRBV12-3 or TRBV12-4 to TRBJ2-5, with no clear D. Trimming removed 5 bases from V and 5 bases from J, with 15 bases in between. The CDR3 sequence is 14 residues long. CDR3 DNA: TGTGCCAGCAGTCCCCGAGGTGGTTACGAGACCCAGTACTTC. It codes for CASSPRGGYETQYF.

A few counts support this clonotype. This chain joins TRBV2 and TRBJ2-3; no reliable D call. V lost 5 bases and J 2 bases, leaving 14 bases between the germline ends. This CDR3 is built from 15 residues. Germline values: CDR1 SNHLY, CDR2 FYNNEI. This CDR3 reads CASSILGPNTDTQYF. The CDR3 coding sequence is TGTGCCAGCAGTATCCTAGGACCCAACACAGATACGCAGTATTTT. Looking up the rest from reference TRBV2 and TRBJ2-3 gives the full variable domain: EPEVTQTPSHQVTQMGQEVILRCVPISNHLYFYWYRQILGQKVEFLVSFYNNEISEKSEIFDDQFSVERPDGSNFTLKIRSTKLEDSAMYFCASSILGPNTDTQYFGPGTRLTVL.

V gene TRBV6-1 combines with J gene TRBJ2-5; D call uncertain. Between the trimmed V and J ends, which lost 1 base and 1 base, there was a span of 7 bases. Germline V gives CDR1 MNHNS, CDR2 SASEGT. The CDR3 spans 14 residues. The CDR3: CASSEGFPQETQYF. Here the CDR3 DNA reads TGTGCCAGCAGTGAAGGGTTTCCCCAAGAGACCCAGTACTTC.

This chain uses TRBV19 with TRBJ2-1, with no clear D. The CDR3 totals 13 residues. Trimming cost V 6 bases and J 6 bases, with 12 bases left between them. CDR1 is LNHDA and CDR2 is SQIVND in the germline V gene (reference sequence). This CDR3 reads CASRPGTFNEQFF. The DNA for the CDR3 is TGTGCCAGTAGACCGGGCACCTTCAATGAGCAGTTCTTC.

This clonotype has more than one count but fewer than ten. V usage is TRBV18 and J usage is TRBJ2-7, with D perhaps assigned TRBD1 or TRBD2 (5 bases each). The germline V and J ends were trimmed by 2 bases and 0 bases, with 11 bases remaining between them. Germline values: CDR1 KGHSH, CDR2 LQKENI. CDR3 length: 15 amino acids. The CDR3 protein is CASSPTGTVSYEQYF. As DNA, the CDR3 is TGTGCCAGCTCACCAACCGGGACGGTCTCCTACGAGCAGTACTTC.

The V and J genes are TRBV11-2 and TRBJ2-5; 8 nucleotides align to TRBD2. CDR3 length: 18 residues. The germline gives CDR1 SGHAT, CDR2 FQNNGV. Trimming took 2 bases from V and 5 from J; bases not matched to a gene: 16. The CDR3 protein is CASSLQRTGGARWETQYF. In nucleotides, the CDR3 is TGTGCCAGCAGCTTACAAAGGACCGGGGGGGCGAGGTGGGAGACCCAGTACTTC. The full variable domain, completed using reference TRBV11-2 and TRBJ2-5, is EAGVAQSPRYKIIEKRQSVAFWCNPISGHATLYWYQQILGQGPKLLIQFQNNGVVDDSQLPKDRFSAERLKGVDSTLKIQPAKLEDSAVYLCASSLQRTGGARWETQYFGPGTRLLVL.

The chain carries TRBV7-2 and TRBJ2-1, with a weak D call TRBD2 (6 bases). This CDR3 contains 13 residues. CDR1 SGHTA and CDR2 FQGNSA come from the germline V gene. The V and J ends lost 5 bases and 3 bases respectively, with 8 bases between them. Here the CDR3 DNA reads TGTGCCAGCAGCCGGAGGGGCTACAATGAGCAGTTCTTC. Translation gives CASSRRGYNEQFF. Using reference TRBV7-2 and TRBJ2-1 for the parts outside the CDR3, the full variable domain is GAGVSQSPSNKVTEKGKDVELRCDPISGHTALYWYRQSLGQGLEFLIYFQGNSAPDKSGLPSDRFSAERTGGSVSTLTIQRTQQEDSAVYLCASSRRGYNEQFFGPGTRLTVL.

The V call is TRBV6-5, the J call TRBJ1-4, with D possibly TRBD1 on 6 matching bases. Trimming took off 2 bases at V and 8 bases at J, with 24 bases between the two ends. This CDR3 comprises 18 residues. Germline CDR1 reads MNHEY; CDR2 reads SVGAGI. The CDR3 sequence is CASSYLHPGRGLPEKLFF. The CDR3 bases are TGTGCCAGCAGTTACCTCCACCCCGGCAGGGGATTACCAGAAAAACTGTTTTTT.

This clonotype was observed a few times. V usage is TRBV5-1 and J usage is TRBJ1-3; 7 positions match TRBD1. The germline CDR1 and CDR2 sequences are SGHRS and YFSETQ. This CDR3 has 15 residues. V gave up 4 bases and J gave up 4 bases; unmatched junction bases: 8. DNA for the CDR3: TGCGCCAGCAGCCATACAGGGGAGAAAGGAAACACCATATATTTT. Translation gives CASSHTGEKGNTIYF.

This chain links TRBV5-1 with TRBJ2-7, with a possible D match to TRBD2 (6 bases). Per germline, CDR1 SGHRS and CDR2 YFSETQ. V lost 1 base and J 5 bases, leaving 19 bases between the germline ends. This CDR3 region has 16 residues. For the CDR3, the DNA is TGCGCCAGCAGCTTGACGGATCCGGGACTTGGGAACGAGCAGTACTTC. Its protein is CASSLTDPGLGNEQYF.

This clonotype was recorded a few times. The chain couples TRBV20-1 to TRBJ2-1, with D possibly being TRBD2 (5 bases). This CDR3 is built from 15 residues. V gave up 0 bases and J gave up 3 bases, with 12 bases separating them. Germline V CDR1 and CDR2: DFQATT, SNEGSKA (reference sequence). The DNA of the CDR3 is TGCAGTGCTAGAGACATAGGACTGAACTACAATGAGCAGTTCTTC. Its translation is CSARDIGLNYNEQFF.

The chain has TRBV10-3 and TRBJ1-6; tentatively, D is TRBD1 (5 bases). Germline-derived CDR1 and CDR2 are ENHRY and SYGVKD. Trimming pared 3 bases from V and 10 bases from J, leaving 13 bases between. This CDR3 region has 14 residues. CDR3 nucleotide sequence: TGTGCCATCAGTGACCTGCAGGGAGGATCACCCCTCCACTTT. This encodes CAISDLQGGSPLHF.

This clonotype was picked up a small number of times. The V and J genes are TRBV3-1 and TRBJ2-1; D gene unclear. V dropped 0 bases and J dropped 8 bases, with 11 bases sitting between them. The CDR3 has 14 amino acids. Germline values: CDR1 LGHDT, CDR2 YNNKEL (reference sequence). The CDR3 is CASSQDITEYEQFF. The DNA for the CDR3 is TGTGCCAGCAGCCAAGATATTACAGAGTATGAGCAGTTCTTC.

The rearrangement links TRBV30 to TRBJ2-2, with D maybe TRBD1 (6 bases). Trimming left V 2 bases short and J 5 bases short, with 12 bases between. The CDR3 runs 14 residues. Germline V gives CDR1 GTSNPN, CDR2 SVGIG (reference sequence). CDR3 residues: CAWSTTGLTGELFF. DNA of the CDR3: TGTGCCTGGAGTACTACAGGGTTGACCGGGGAGCTGTTTTTT. Variable domain in full (rest from reference TRBV30 and TRBJ2-2): SQTIHQWPATLVQPVGSPLSLECTVEGTSNPNLYWYRQAAGRGLQLLFYSVGIGQISSEVPQNLSASRPQDRQFILSSKKLLLSDSGFYLCAWSTTGLTGELFFGEGSRLTVL.

This clonotype was observed a few times. The chain carries TRBV7-3 and TRBJ2-6; D ambiguous. The CDR3 spans 16 residues. Germline V lookup: CDR1 SGHTA, CDR2 FQGTGA. Trimming pared 2 bases from V and 2 bases from J, leaving 10 bases between. DNA for the CDR3: TGTGCCAGCAGCTTATCTAGGAATCCTGGGGCCAACGTCCTGACTTTC. Its translation: CASSLSRNPGANVLTF.